The entry that follows covers one T cell receptor (beta chain) sequence. No antigen is known for it. Base qualities are not provided; no much larger clone lies one nucleotide away. The CDR3 spans 11 residues, from the cysteine through the phenylalanine. Only the CDR3 region is kept as DNA, spanning 33 bases read in frame from base 1. V and J are truncated by 4 bases and 5 bases respectively, leaving an intervening sequence of 5 bases. CDR1 WSHSY and CDR2 SAAADI are derived from the germline V gene. This record belongs to a study of T cell repertoires in MIS-A myocarditis (dated by TCRdb to between 2021 and 2023). The QIAamp DNA FFPE kit was used to extract genomic DNA from formalin-fixed paraffin-embedded autopsy tissue. The immunoSEQ bias-controlled multiplex PCR was used to amplify TCRbeta CDR3 regions, which were then sequenced at high throughput. The paper's processing steps were these. CDR3 sequences were collapsed and filtered with the immunoSEQ vendor pipeline, and the abundance and frequency of each unique TCRbeta CDR3 were thereby quantified. Dominant CDR3 amino acid sequences were clustered with SARS-CoV-2-specific ImmuneCODE TCRbeta sequences by CD-HIT at a 90% global sequence identity threshold. Clones were classed as hyperexpanded at frequencies of 0.1 to 1 and as large at frequencies of 0.01 to 0.1. MiXCR was used to confirm CDR3 amino acid sequences and V and J gene assignments of dominant clones. The R stringdist package was used to calculate Levenshtein distances between the patient clonotypes and the ImmuneCODE hits. TCRdb mirrors the immuneACCESS table, restricted to in-frame sequences. Some clones are absent from its copies; in checked studies, under half trace to an unresolved V gene, and the reason for the others is unknown. That table is the source of V, J and clone size, and D and trimming were worked out from the DNA. This sample lists 7,000 or so clones; around 73% were detected once. Approximately 19% of the sample is in the top ten clones.

The sample comprised right inferior lung lobe tissue obtained at autopsy. This clonotype was obtained from a man younger than 30 with fulminant myocarditis from multisystem inflammatory syndrome in adults (MIS-A) after COVID-19. The sequence links TRBV10-2 to TRBJ1-2; the D gene identity is not certain. The sequenced DNA is TGCGCCAGCAGTGCGCTATATGGCTACACCTTC. This sequence encodes CASSALYGYTF.